This T cell receptor beta chain was sequenced during a study of CD8 T cells in ankylosing spondylitis. This CDR3 has 16 residues. CDR1 is SGHVS, CDR2 FQNEAQ, per germline. V was trimmed by 2 bases and J by 6 bases, leaving 20 bases between them. Each CDR3 protein gets one entry after TCRdb re-called the 5' RACE reads with MiXCR. The top ten clones hold about 4% of a sample with 290,000 or so distinct CDR3 sequences, 20% to 25% of them seen once. The sequenced sample was blood, either unsorted or a sorted T cell fraction (not recorded which). V and J are TRBV7-8 and TRBJ2-7; D gene ambiguous. The clonotype was recovered from a female donor with ankylosing spondylitis or in good health (not recorded which). The CDR3 sequence: CASSLSGGVRPSEQYF. Written as DNA, the CDR3 is TGTGCCAGCAGCTTATCGGGTGGAGTAAGGCCCTCCGAGCAGTACTTC. Filled out from reference TRBV7-8 and TRBJ2-7, the complete variable domain reads GAGVSQSPRYKVAKRGQDVALRCDPISGHVSLFWYQQALGQGPEFLTYFQNEAQLDKSGLPSDRFFAERPEGSVSTLKIQRTQQEDSAVYLCASSLSGGVRPSEQYFGPGTRLTVT.